Given below is one T cell receptor beta chain in context. Antigen unknown. This record belongs to a study of T cell responses to AZD1222 COVID-19 vaccine. Broader study findings: No repertoire was sampled before or during the peak T cell response, only after it. In a largely white British group with more females than males, clonal diversity was possibly underestimated.

The germline V gene has CDR1 SGDLS and CDR2 YYNGEE. The CDR3 has 15 amino acids. V lost 4 bases, J lost 7 bases, and 8 bases stayed unmatched. Libraries were prepared by immunoSEQ multiplex PCR; TCRdb keeps only in-frame clonotypes and omits some of them. The table lists about 140,000 clones, roughly 90% of them singletons. Sequencing used peripheral blood, obtained on day 0 of AZD1222 vaccination. V and J are TRBV9 and TRBJ1-6, with TRBD1 matching 7 bases. This clonotype originated in an adult in good health. The CDR3 bases are TGTGCCAGCAGCCCGGGACAGACAGCCAATTCACCCCTCCACTTT. It codes for CASSPGQTANSPLHF.